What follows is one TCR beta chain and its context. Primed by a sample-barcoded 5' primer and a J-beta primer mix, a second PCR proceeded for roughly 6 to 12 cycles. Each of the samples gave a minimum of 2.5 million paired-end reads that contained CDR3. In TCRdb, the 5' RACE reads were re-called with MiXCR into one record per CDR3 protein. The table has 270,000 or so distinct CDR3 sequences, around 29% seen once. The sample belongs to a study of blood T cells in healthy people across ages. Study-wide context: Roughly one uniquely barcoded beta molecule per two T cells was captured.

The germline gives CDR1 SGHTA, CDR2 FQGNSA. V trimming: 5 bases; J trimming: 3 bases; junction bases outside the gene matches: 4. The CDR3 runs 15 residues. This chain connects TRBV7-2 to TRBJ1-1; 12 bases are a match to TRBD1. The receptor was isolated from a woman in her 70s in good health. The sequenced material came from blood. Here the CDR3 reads CASSPRDRGHTEAFF. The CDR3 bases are TGTGCCAGCAGCCCCAGGGACAGGGGGCACACTGAAGCTTTCTTT.